This entry lists 19 T cell receptor beta chains sequenced from one sample in a study of cytomegalovirus exposure and HLA in healthy donors (dated by TCRdb to 2016 to 2017). Library preparation was by the immunoSEQ multiplex PCR assay. This immuneACCESS table, as held by TCRdb, lists in-frame sequences with V and J called but not all clones. Of the missing ones, under half trace to an unresolved V gene in checked studies; the others have no known cause. This sample comprises 130,000 to 150,000 clones, around 90% of them detected only once. The ten largest clones capture 3.5% to 5.5% of the sample. The sequenced material came from PBMCs. Receptors were obtained from a man between 18 and 35 years old in good health and CMV-seropositive.

The V and J genes are TRBV5-1 and TRBJ1-1; the D gene is possibly TRBD1 (5 bases). Germline values: CDR1 SGHRS, CDR2 YFSETQ. The CDR3 runs 14 residues. Trimming shortened V by 0 bases and J by 1 base, and 7 bases separated the two germline ends. As DNA, the CDR3 is TGCGCCAGCAGCTTGGGACAGCAGAACACTGAAGCTTTCTTT. Translation gives CASSLGQQNTEAFF.

Note on this clone: The sample has other DNA sequences that encode this CDR3 too. The V gene is TRBV6-5, the J gene TRBJ1-3; D gene uncertain. Germline V gene sequence: CDR1 MNHEY, CDR2 SVGAGI. Trimming removed 7 bases at V and 4 bases at J, with 11 bases between. CDR3 length: 13 amino acids. This CDR3 is CASTPRVGNTIYF. The DNA of the CDR3 is TGTGCCAGCACTCCGAGAGTCGGAAACACCATATATTTT.

The V call is TRBV4-1, the J call TRBJ1-2; D may be TRBD1 (6 bases). Trimming shortened V by 2 bases and J by 8 bases, and 21 bases separated the two germline ends. Germline V gene data show CDR1 as MGHRA and CDR2 as YSYEKL. The CDR3 covers 16 residues. The CDR3, as DNA: TGCGCCAGCAGCCAACCCCTCCGACAGGTAGAAGGAGGCTACACCTTC. It yields the protein CASSQPLRQVEGGYTF.

This clone has more than one count but fewer than ten. This chain connects TRBV4-2 to TRBJ1-3, with D hard to call. The CDR3 is made up of 14 amino acids. Looked up from germline, CDR1 is LGHNA and CDR2 is YNFKEQ. Trimming cost V 0 bases and J 4 bases, with 7 bases left between them. The CDR3 spells CASSQDSAGNTIYF. In DNA, the CDR3 is TGTGCCAGCAGCCAAGATTCTGCGGGAAACACCATATATTTT.

The V and J genes are TRBV6-5 and TRBJ1-5; 9 bases map to TRBD1. Germline V gives CDR1 MNHEY, CDR2 SVGAGI. The V gene end was trimmed by 8 bases and the J gene end by 5 bases; junction bases not matched to a gene: 4. This CDR3 has 13 amino acids. In DNA form, the CDR3 reads TGTGCCAGCGGTGGGACAGGGCATCAGCCCCAGCATTTT. This codes for CASGGTGHQPQHF.

This chain joins TRBV25-1 and TRBJ2-3; 10 nucleotides line up with TRBD2. Germline V gives CDR1 MGHDK, CDR2 SYGVNS. With V trimmed by 2 bases and J by 5 bases, 13 bases remained unmatched. CDR3 length: 18 amino acids. The CDR3 region is CASSEGRTSGGGKDTQYF. The CDR3 coding sequence is TGTGCCAGCAGTGAAGGGAGGACTAGCGGTGGGGGAAAAGATACGCAGTATTTT.

The chain combines TRBV30 with TRBJ2-5, with 8 bases matching TRBD1. The germline CDR1 and CDR2 sequences are GTSNPN and SVGIG (reference sequence). The trim removed 0 bases at V and 5 bases at J, leaving 5 bases unmatched. The CDR3 loop spans 14 amino acids. The CDR3 reads CAWSVRQGRETQYF. The CDR3 nucleotides read TGTGCCTGGAGTGTTAGACAGGGGAGGGAGACCCAGTACTTC.

This rearrangement joins TRBV11-3 to TRBJ1-1, with TRBD1 identical over 8 bases. J gave up 1 base and V 3 bases, and 1 base lay outside the gene matches. The CDR3 is 14 amino acids. From germline, CDR1 is SGHNT and CDR2 YENEEA. CDR3 DNA: TGTGCCAGCAGCTTGACAGGGGCGAACACTGAAGCTTTCTTT. It yields the protein CASSLTGANTEAFF.

CDR3 in DNA: TGTGCCAGCAGCGGAGACAGCTACGAGCAGTACTTC. It is translated as CASSGDSYEQYF. The chain combines TRBV9 with TRBJ2-7; D may be TRBD1 (5 bases). Trimming pared 3 bases from V and 3 bases from J, leaving 7 bases between. The germline V gene has CDR1 SGDLS and CDR2 YYNGEE. This CDR3 contains 12 residues.

The table lists this clone with a few counts. CDR3 in DNA: TGCAGCGTTGAGGAACAGGGAAGGTCTGAAGCTTTCTTT. Protein: CSVEEQGRSEAFF. V and J are TRBV29-1 and TRBJ1-1; the D gene is possibly TRBD1 (6 bases). CDR3 length: 13 amino acids. Trimming cost V 3 bases and J 6 bases, with 14 bases left between them. Germline CDR1 SQVTM, CDR2 ANQGSEA.

Details on this clone: One end of the junction does not line up with germline, which may come from a read error. CDR3 bases: TGCGCCAGCAGTCAAGCGGGACAGGGACCCTACGAGCAGTACTTC. Protein product: CASSQAGQGPYEQYF. The chain combines TRBV4-1 with TRBJ2-7; 9 bases agree with TRBD1. The CDR3 is made up of 15 amino acids. From germline, CDR1 is MGHRA and CDR2 YSYEKL.

V and J are TRBV5-1 and TRBJ2-2; 9 positions match TRBD2. V dropped 0 bases and J dropped 4; count of bases not matched to a gene: 4. CDR1 and CDR2 (germline): SGHRS, YFSETQ. The CDR3 consists of 16 residues. This chain's CDR3 is CASSLGLAEATGELFF. Written as DNA, the CDR3 is TGCGCCAGCAGCTTGGGACTAGCGGAAGCCACCGGGGAGCTGTTTTTT.

This clone was detected once. V and J are TRBV9 and TRBJ1-1, with 10 nucleotides matching TRBD1. Germline CDR1 and CDR2: SGDLS and YYNGEE. The CDR3 runs 15 residues. The ends lost 5 bases at V and 0 bases at J; junction bases unmatched: 4. This CDR3 reads CASRGDRGVNTEAFF. The CDR3 DNA reads TGTGCCAGCAGGGGGGACAGGGGCGTGAACACTGAAGCTTTCTTT. Full variable domain (outside the CDR3, taken from reference TRBV9 and TRBJ1-1): DSGVTQTPKHLITATGQRVTLRCSPRSGDLSVYWYQQSLDQGLQFLIQYYNGEERAKGNILERFSAQQFPDLHSELNLSSLELGDSALYFCASRGDRGVNTEAFFGQGTRLTVV.

This clone was seen only a few times. The chain couples TRBV28 to TRBJ1-2; D call uncertain. Germline V gene sequence: CDR1 MDHEN, CDR2 SYDVKM. CDR3 length equals 14 residues. Trimming pared 1 base from V and 5 bases from J, leaving 11 bases between. Here the CDR3 reads CASSLSGLRYGYTF. The CDR3 DNA reads as TGTGCCAGCAGTTTATCAGGCCTTAGGTATGGCTACACCTTC.

The chain uses TRBV29-1 and TRBJ1-1; D is possibly TRBD1 (6 bases). CDR3 length: 13 residues. Germline V CDR1 and CDR2: SQVTM, ANQGSEA. V was pared by 7 bases and J by 0 bases, with 12 bases between. This chain's CDR3 is CSAFTGMNTEAFF. CDR3 DNA sequence: TGCAGCGCTTTTACAGGGATGAACACTGAAGCTTTCTTT. Full variable domain (rest looked up from reference TRBV29-1 and TRBJ1-1): SAVISQKPSRDICQRGTSLTIQCQVDSQVTMMFWYRQQPGQSLTLIATANQGSEATYESGFVIDKFPISRPNLTFSTLTVSNMSPEDSSIYLCSAFTGMNTEAFFGQGTRLTVV.

The genes are TRBV5-4 and TRBJ2-1; 10 bases match TRBD2. CDR1 and CDR2 (germline): SGHNT, YYREEE (reference sequence). There are 14 residues in the CDR3. Trimming cost V 9 bases and J 5 bases; bases outside gene matches: 8. CDR3: CATQGLAGDNEQFF. The CDR3 DNA sequence: TGTGCCACCCAAGGGCTAGCGGGAGACAATGAGCAGTTCTTC.

V and J are TRBV27 and TRBJ2-7; D is ambiguous. V was trimmed by 5 bases and J by 0 bases, leaving 8 bases between them. CDR3 length equals 13 residues. From germline, CDR1 is MNHEY and CDR2 SMNVEV (reference sequence). The CDR3 DNA reads TGTGCCAGCAGTAGCACAGTCTCCTACGAGCAGTACTTC. Translated, it gives CASSSTVSYEQYF.

The chain links TRBV7-9 to TRBJ1-2; weak D call: TRBD1 (5 bases). The germline V and J ends were trimmed by 2 bases and 4 bases, with 14 bases remaining between them. CDR3 size: 15 residues. The germline CDR1 and CDR2 sequences are SEHNR and FQNEAQ (reference sequence). The CDR3 sequence: CASSLSQGQSYGYTF. The DNA for the CDR3 is TGTGCCAGCAGCTTATCCCAGGGTCAGAGCTATGGCTACACCTTC.

The chain combines TRBV30 with TRBJ2-1; a weak D match, TRBD2 (7 bases). The CDR3 is 15 residues long. In germline, CDR1 is GTSNPN, CDR2 SVGIG (reference sequence). Trimming stripped 1 base from V and 10 bases from J, with 20 bases between. The CDR3 nucleotides read TGTGCCTGGAGTGAGGGTCGCGGGGGCCGGGGGGAGCAGTTCTTC. Translating it yields CAWSEGRGGRGEQFF.